The source of this TCR beta chain is a study of beta chain features in type 1 diabetes (dated by TCRdb to 2016 to 2019). Broadly, across the study: No differences in mean age, gender distribution, total cell number or subset yield were found between patients and healthy donors. Across all samples, approximately 98,000,000 sorted cells were examined, and cell number per subset correlated strongly with RNA yield. The study compared TCRB repertoires of sorted circulating CD4+ T cell subsets between recently diagnosed type 1 diabetes patients and matched healthy donors. Regulatory and stem cell-like memory subsets were obtained from only 8 patients and roughly eight healthy donors, while naive and central memory subsets were obtained from all 30 or so donors.

On this clone itself: No cognate antigen has been identified for it. No per-base quality is available; no much larger clone lies one base away.

The High Capacity cDNA Reverse Transcription Kit was used to reverse transcribe all of the isolated RNA, meaning that expressed TCRB transcripts were what got sequenced. Deep immunoSEQ sequencing was applied to naive, central memory and regulatory T cell samples, giving an average of roughly 3.5 million total reads per sample. Sorted cells were lysed in RLT buffer and RNA was extracted with DNase-treated RNeasy Micro or Mini kits, depending on cell number. To prevent cross-contamination, every cell subset was processed on its own, while patient and healthy donor samples were processed together. The immunoSEQ multiplex PCR was used to amplify TCRB sequences from cDNA, yielding 87-bp fragments that span the CDR3 region. The amplicons were sequenced using the Illumina HiSeq platform. The source study handled its data this way. Synthetic template baselines were used to correct PCR bias computationally, reads within Hamming distance 2 were collapsed together, and singletons that could not be merged were discarded. By aligning reads against IMGT, V, D and J genes, CDR3 length, and insertions or deletions at six rearrangement sites were assigned. Within each subset, clonotype counts were normalized to sorted cell number, after which true diversity and Gini coefficients were computed with the tcR R package. The overlap coefficient, calculated on TCRB nucleotide sequences, was used to quantify repertoire sharing. Out-of-frame TCRB sequences from naive cells were analyzed to stand in for the pre-selection repertoire. TCRdb re-hosts the immuneACCESS table, in-frame sequences only. Its copies lack some clones; in the studies checked, an unresolved V gene accounts for under half of them, and the cause for the rest is not known. D and trimming come from the DNA, and the V and J calls and clone size come from that table. The sample table holds hundreds of thousands of clones, of which 13% were seen once. The ten most abundant clones make up approximately 0.021% of the sample.

V is pared back by 0 bases and J by 1 base, with 9 bases lying between the germline termini. The CDR3 has 14 amino acids, counting the end cysteine and phenylalanine. Of the read, only the CDR3 DNA is kept; its 42 bases are in frame from base 1. The germline V gene (reference sequence) yields GTSNPN for CDR1 and SVGIG for CDR2. Study-wide findings and limitations: PCR may preferentially amplify shorter templates, but because patient and control samples were amplified and corrected together, any resulting skew would affect both groups equally. Only small numbers of individuals were included in the HLA sub-analyses, which left unresolved whether HLA type had any influence on TCRB rearrangement. Naive, central memory and regulatory TCRB repertoires appeared more similar among patients than among healthy donors. Type 1 diabetes patients showed a moderate but significant shortening of TCRB CDR3 length in all four CD4+ subsets. At VDJ recombination sites, patients with type 1 diabetes made fewer insertions and deleted more nucleotides, a pattern implying thymic rearrangement abnormalities. Sequencing cDNA rather than genomic DNA could over-represent highly expressing activated cells, although activation and CD3 levels did not differ between groups.

Each donor gave one peripheral blood draw, roughly 120 mL on average, collected into heparinised tubes. A BD FACSAria II and a panel including CD45RO, CCR7, CD25, CD127, CD95 and CD27 were used to sort naive, central memory, regulatory and stem cell-like memory CD4+ T cells. Every sorted population had a purity above 95%. Right away, PBMCs were isolated by Lymphoprep density gradient centrifugation and were stained directly, with no culture step. So that batch effects would be minimized, each experiment stained and sorted samples in pairs, pairing one healthy donor with one patient. The sequenced material came from naive CD4+ T cells from blood. Reading the label with the study, this specimen's cell subset or site is: true naive CD4+ T cells. The sequence links TRBV30 to TRBJ1-1; the D segment cannot be called with confidence. The clonotype originates from a man aged 18-30 years with type 1 diabetes. CDR3 reads: CAWSVVMANTEAFF. The DNA sequence is as follows: TGTGCCTGGAGTGTAGTTATGGCGAACACTGAAGCTTTCTTT. Reference TRBV30 and TRBJ1-1 genes cover what lies past the CDR3, so the full variable domain is SQTIHQWPATLVQPVGSPLSLECTVEGTSNPNLYWYRQAAGRGLQLLFYSVGIGQISSEVPQNLSASRPQDRQFILSSKKLLLSDSGFYLCAWSVVMANTEAFFGQGTRLTVV.